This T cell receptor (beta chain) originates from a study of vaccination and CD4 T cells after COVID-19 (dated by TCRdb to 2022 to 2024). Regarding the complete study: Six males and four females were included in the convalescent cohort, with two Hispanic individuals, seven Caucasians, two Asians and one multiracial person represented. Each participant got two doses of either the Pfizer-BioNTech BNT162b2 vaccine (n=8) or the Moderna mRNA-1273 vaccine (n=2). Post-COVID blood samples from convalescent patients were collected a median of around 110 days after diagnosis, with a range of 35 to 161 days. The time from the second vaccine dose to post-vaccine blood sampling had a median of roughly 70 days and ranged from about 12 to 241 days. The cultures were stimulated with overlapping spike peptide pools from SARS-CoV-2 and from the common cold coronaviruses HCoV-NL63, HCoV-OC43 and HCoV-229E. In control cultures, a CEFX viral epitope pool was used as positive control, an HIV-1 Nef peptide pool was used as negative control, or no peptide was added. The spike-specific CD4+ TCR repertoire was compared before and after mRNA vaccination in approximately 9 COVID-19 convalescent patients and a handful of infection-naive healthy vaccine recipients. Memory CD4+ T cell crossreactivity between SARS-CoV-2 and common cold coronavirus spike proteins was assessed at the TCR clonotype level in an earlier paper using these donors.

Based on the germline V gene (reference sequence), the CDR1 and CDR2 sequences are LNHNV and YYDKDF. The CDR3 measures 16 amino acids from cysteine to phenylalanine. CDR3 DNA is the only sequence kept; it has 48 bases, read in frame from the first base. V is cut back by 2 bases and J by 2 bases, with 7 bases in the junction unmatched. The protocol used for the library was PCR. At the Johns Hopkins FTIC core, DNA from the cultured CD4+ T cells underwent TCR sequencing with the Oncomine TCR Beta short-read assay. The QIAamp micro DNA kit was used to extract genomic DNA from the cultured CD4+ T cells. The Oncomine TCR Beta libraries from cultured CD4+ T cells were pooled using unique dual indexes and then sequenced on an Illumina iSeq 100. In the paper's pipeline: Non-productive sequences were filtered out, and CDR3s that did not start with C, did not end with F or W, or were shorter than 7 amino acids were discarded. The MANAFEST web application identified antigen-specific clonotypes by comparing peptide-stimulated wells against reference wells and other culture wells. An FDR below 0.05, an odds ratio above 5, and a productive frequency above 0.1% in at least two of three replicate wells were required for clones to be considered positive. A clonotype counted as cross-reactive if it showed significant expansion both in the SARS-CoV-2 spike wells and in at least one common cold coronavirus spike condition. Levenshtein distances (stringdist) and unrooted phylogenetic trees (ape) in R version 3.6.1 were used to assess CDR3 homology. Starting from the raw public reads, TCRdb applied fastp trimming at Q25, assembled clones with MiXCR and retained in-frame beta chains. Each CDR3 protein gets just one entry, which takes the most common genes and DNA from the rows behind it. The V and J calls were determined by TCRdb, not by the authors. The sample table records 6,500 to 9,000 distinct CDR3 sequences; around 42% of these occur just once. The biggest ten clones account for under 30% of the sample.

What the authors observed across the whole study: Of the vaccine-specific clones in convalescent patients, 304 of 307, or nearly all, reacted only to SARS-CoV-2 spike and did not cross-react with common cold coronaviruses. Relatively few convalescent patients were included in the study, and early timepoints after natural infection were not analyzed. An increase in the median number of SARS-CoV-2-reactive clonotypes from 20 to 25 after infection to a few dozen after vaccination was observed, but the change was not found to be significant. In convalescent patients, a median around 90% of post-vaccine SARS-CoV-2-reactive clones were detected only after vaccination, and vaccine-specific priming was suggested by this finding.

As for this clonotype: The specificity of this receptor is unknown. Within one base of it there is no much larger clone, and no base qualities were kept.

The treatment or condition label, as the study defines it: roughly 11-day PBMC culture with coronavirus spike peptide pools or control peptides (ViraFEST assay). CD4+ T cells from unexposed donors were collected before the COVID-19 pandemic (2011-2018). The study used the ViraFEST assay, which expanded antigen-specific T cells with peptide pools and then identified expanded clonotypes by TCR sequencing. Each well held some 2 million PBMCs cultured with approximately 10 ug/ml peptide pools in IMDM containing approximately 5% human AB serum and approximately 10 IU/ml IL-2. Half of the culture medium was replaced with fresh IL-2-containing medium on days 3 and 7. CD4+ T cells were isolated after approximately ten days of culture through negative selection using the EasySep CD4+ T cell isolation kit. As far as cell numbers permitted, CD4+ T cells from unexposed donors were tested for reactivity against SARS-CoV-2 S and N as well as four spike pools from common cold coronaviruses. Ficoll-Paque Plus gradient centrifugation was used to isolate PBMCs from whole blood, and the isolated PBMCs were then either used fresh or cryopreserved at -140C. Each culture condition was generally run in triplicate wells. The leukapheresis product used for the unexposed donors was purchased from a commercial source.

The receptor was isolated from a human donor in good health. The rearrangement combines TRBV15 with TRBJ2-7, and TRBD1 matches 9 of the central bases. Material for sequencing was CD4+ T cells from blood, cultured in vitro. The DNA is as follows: TGTGCCACCAGCAGACCGGGACAGGGAAACACCTACGAGCAGTACTTC. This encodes CATSRPGQGNTYEQYF.